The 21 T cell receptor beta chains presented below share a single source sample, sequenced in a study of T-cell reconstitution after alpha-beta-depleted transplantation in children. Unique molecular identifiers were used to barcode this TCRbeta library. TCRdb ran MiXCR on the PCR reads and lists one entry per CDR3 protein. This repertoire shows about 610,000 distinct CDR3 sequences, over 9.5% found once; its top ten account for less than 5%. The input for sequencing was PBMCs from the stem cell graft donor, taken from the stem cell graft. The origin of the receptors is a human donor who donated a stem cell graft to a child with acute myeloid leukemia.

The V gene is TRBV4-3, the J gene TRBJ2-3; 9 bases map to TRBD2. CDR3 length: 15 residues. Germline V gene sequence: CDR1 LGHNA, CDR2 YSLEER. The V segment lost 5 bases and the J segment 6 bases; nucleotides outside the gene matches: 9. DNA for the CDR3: TGCGCCAGCAGCGAAGTAGCGGGAGTAGGGGATACGCAGTATTTT. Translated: CASSEVAGVGDTQYF.

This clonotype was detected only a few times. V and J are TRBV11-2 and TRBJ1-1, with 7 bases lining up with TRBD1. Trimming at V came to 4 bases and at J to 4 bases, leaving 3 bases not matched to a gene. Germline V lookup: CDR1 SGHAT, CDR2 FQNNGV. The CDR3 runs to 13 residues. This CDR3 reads CASSSDRATEAFF. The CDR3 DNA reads TGTGCCAGCAGCTCCGACAGGGCCACTGAAGCTTTCTTT.

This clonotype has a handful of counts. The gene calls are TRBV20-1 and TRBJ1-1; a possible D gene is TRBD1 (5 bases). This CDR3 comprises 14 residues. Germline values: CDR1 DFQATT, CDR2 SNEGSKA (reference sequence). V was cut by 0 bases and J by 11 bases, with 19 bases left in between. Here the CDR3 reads CSARDEGGVRVAFF. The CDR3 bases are TGCAGTGCTAGAGACGAAGGAGGGGTCCGCGTGGCTTTCTTT.

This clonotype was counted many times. The CDR3 loop is CSVLRTGREVAGELFF. CDR3 coding DNA: TGCAGCGTGCTGAGGACAGGGAGGGAAGTAGCCGGGGAGCTGTTTTTT. This chain connects TRBV29-1 to TRBJ2-2; the D gene is possibly TRBD1 (8 bases). Per germline, CDR1 SQVTM and CDR2 ANQGSEA. V was trimmed by 6 bases and J by 6 bases, leaving 23 bases between them. This CDR3 region has 16 residues.

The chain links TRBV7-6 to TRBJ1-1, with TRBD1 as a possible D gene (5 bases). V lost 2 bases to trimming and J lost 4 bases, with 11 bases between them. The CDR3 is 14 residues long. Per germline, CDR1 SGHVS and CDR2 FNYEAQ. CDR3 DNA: TGTGCCAGCAGCTTATCCCCCGGGACCACTGAAGCTTTCTTT. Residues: CASSLSPGTTEAFF.

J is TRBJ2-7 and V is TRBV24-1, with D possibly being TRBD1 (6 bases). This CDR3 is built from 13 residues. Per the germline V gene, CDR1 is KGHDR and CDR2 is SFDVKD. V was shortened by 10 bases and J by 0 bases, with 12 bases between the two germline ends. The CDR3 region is CATGADSSYEQYF. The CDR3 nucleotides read TGTGCCACGGGGGCCGATAGCTCCTACGAGCAGTACTTC.

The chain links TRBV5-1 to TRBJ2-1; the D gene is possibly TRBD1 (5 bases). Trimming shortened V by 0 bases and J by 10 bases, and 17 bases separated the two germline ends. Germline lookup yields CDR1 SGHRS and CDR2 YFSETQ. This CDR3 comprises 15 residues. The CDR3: CASSLDAGLTREQFF. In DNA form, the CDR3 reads TGCGCCAGCAGCTTGGACGCAGGGTTGACGAGGGAGCAGTTCTTC.

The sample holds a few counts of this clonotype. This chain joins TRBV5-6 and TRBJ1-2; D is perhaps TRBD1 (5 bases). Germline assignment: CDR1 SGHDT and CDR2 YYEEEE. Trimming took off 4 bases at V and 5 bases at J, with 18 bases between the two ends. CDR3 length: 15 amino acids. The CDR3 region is CASSTGTPWGYGYTF. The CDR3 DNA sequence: TGTGCCAGCAGCACAGGAACTCCTTGGGGTTATGGCTACACCTTC.

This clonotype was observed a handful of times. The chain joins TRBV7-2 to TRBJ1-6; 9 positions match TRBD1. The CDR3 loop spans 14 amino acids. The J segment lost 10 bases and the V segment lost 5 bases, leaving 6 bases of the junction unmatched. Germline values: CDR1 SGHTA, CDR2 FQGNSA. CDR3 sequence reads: CASSAGQGKSPLHF. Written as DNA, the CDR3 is TGTGCCAGCAGCGCGGGACAGGGAAAATCACCCCTCCACTTT.

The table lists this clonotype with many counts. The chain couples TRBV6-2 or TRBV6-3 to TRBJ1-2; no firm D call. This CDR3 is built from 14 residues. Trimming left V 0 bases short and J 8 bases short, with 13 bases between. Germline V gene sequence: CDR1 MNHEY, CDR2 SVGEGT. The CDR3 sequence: CASSYSSTGKGYTF. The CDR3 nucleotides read TGTGCCAGCAGTTACTCGAGTACGGGGAAAGGCTACACCTTC.

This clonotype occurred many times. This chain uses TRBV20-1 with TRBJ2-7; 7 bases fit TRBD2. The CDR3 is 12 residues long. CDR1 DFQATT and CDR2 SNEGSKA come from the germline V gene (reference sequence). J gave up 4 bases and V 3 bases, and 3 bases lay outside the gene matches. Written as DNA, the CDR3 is TGCAGTGCTAGGGCGGGAGTTTACGAGCAGTACTTC. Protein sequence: CSARAGVYEQYF.

The CDR3 DNA is TGTGCCAGCAGCGGAACGACAGGGAAAATGAGGGCTAATGAAAAACTGTTTTTT. This translates into CASSGTTGKMRANEKLFF. The rearrangement uses TRBV9 and TRBJ1-4, with 7 bases fitting TRBD1. This CDR3 has 18 amino acids. Looked up from germline, CDR1 is SGDLS and CDR2 is YYNGEE. Trimming at V came to 3 bases and at J to 3 bases, leaving 14 bases not matched to a gene.

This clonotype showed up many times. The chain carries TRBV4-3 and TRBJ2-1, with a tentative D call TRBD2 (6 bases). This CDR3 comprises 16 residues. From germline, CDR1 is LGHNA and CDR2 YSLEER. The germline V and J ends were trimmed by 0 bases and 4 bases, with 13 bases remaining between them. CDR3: CASSQEAQRAYNEQFF. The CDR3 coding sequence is TGCGCCAGCAGCCAAGAAGCACAGCGGGCATACAATGAGCAGTTCTTC.

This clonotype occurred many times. The CDR3, as DNA: TGTGCCAGCAGCCGCTCCTACAATGAGCAGTTCTTC. This encodes CASSRSYNEQFF. This chain links TRBV7-9 with TRBJ2-1; D ambiguous. Germline V gives CDR1 SEHNR, CDR2 FQNEAQ (reference sequence). The CDR3 is 12 amino acids. V was clipped by 5 bases and J by 0 bases, with 2 bases between them.

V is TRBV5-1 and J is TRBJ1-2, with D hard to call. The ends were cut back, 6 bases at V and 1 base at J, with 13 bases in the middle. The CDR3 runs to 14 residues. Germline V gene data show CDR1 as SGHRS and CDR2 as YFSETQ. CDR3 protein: CASNPGSLNYGYTF. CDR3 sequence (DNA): TGCGCCAGCAACCCGGGCAGCCTTAACTATGGCTACACCTTC.

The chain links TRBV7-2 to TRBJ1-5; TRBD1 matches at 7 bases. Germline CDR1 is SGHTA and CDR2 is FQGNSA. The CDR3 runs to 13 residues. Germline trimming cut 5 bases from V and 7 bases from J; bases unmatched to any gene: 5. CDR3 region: CASSINRGQPQHF. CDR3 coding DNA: TGTGCCAGCAGCATAAACAGGGGCCAGCCCCAGCATTTT.

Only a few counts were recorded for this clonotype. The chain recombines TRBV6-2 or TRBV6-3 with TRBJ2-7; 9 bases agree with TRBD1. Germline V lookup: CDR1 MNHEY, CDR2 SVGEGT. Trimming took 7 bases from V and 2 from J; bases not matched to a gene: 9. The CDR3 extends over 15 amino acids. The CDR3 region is CASTTSTGGAYEQYF. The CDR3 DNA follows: TGTGCCAGCACCACCTCGACAGGGGGGGCCTACGAGCAGTACTTC.

The CDR3 DNA is TGTGCCAGCAGTTTATCGACAATCCCCGACACTGAAGCTTTCTTT. Amino acids: CASSLSTIPDTEAFF. The chain links TRBV27 to TRBJ1-1; D not resolved. The CDR3 is 15 amino acids. Between the trimmed V and J ends, which lost 0 bases and 3 bases, there was a span of 11 bases. Germline assignment: CDR1 MNHEY and CDR2 SMNVEV (reference sequence).

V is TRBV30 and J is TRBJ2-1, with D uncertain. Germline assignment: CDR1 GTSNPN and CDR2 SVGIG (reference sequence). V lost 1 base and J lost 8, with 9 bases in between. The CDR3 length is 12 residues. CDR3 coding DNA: TGTGCCTGGAGTGGGATGTTCGATGAGCAGTTCTTC. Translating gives CAWSGMFDEQFF.

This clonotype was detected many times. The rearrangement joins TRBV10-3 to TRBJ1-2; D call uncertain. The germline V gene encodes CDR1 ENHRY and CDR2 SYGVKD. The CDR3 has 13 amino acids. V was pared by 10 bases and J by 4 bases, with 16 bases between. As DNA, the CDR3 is TGTGCCACCAGGACCGCGACGGTCTATGGCTACACCTTC. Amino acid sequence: CATRTATVYGYTF.

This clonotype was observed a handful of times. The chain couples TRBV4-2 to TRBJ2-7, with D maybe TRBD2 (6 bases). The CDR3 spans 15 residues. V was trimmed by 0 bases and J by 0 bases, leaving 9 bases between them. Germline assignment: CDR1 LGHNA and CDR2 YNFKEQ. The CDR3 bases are TGTGCCAGCAGCCAAGATCCACTAGCCTCCTACGAGCAGTACTTC. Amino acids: CASSQDPLASYEQYF.